This entry lists 8 T cell receptor beta chains sequenced from one sample in a study of blood T cell repertoires in COVID-19. Here immunoSEQ multiplex PCR was the method, and the copy in TCRdb shows in-frame clones only, minus some. Counted here are under 300,000 clones, 86% occurring once; the ten biggest clones make up 6.2%. The sequenced sample was peripheral blood. These receptors came from a man in his 60s with acute or convalescent COVID-19.

The chain has TRBV24-1 and TRBJ2-5; the match to TRBD2 covers 8 bases. Germline V CDR1 and CDR2: KGHDR, SFDVKD. The CDR3 consists of 15 residues. The V gene end was trimmed by 1 base and the J gene end by 3 bases; junction bases not matched to a gene: 3. The CDR3 loop is CATSDFAGGEETQYF. The CDR3 region has the DNA TGTGCCACCAGTGATTTCGCGGGAGGCGAAGAGACCCAGTACTTC.

V is TRBV5-1 and J is TRBJ2-7; D gene unclear. Looked up from germline, CDR1 is SGHRS and CDR2 is YFSETQ. The CDR3 extends over 15 amino acids. V was clipped by 5 bases and J by 5 bases, with 20 bases between them. The CDR3 coding sequence is TGCGCCAGCAGGGTTTATGTCTCCACCAGCGACGAGCAGTACTTC. This sequence encodes CASRVYVSTSDEQYF.

This clone has only one observation. The chain links TRBV6-6 to TRBJ2-3; the match to TRBD1 covers 9 bases. Germline CDR1 is MNHNY and CDR2 is SVGAGI (reference sequence). The CDR3 totals 14 residues. J lost 1 base, V lost 7 bases, and 3 bases had no gene match. The CDR3 loop reads CASNRDRGTDTQYF. The DNA of the CDR3 is TGTGCCAGCAACAGGGACAGGGGCACAGATACGCAGTATTTT.

The chain couples TRBV30 to TRBJ1-1; TRBD1 might be the D (6 bases). Per germline, CDR1 GTSNPN and CDR2 SVGIG (reference sequence). V was pared by 3 bases and J by 0 bases, with 8 bases between. This CDR3 has 13 amino acids. The CDR3 nucleotides are TGTGCCTGGAGCGGGACACTGAACACTGAAGCTTTCTTT. The encoded protein is CAWSGTLNTEAFF.

This chain links TRBV6-6 with TRBJ2-5; TRBD2 agrees at 9 bases. CDR3 length: 14 amino acids. V lost 9 bases and J lost 1; bases outside the gene matches: 6. Per the germline V gene, CDR1 is MNHNY and CDR2 is SVGAGI (reference sequence). Here the CDR3 DNA reads TGTGCCAGTAGCGGGAGCACCCTCCAAGAGACCCAGTACTTC. This encodes CASSGSTLQETQYF.

The chain uses TRBV20-1 and TRBJ2-1; perhaps TRBD2 as D (5 bases). Per germline, CDR1 DFQATT and CDR2 SNEGSKA (reference sequence). Trimming took 3 bases from V and 4 from J, leaving 13 bases between them. This CDR3 spans 14 amino acids. CDR3 residues: CSASSLGEYNEQFF. CDR3 nucleotide sequence: TGCAGTGCTAGTTCATTGGGAGAGTACAATGAGCAGTTCTTC.

This chain joins TRBV14 and TRBJ2-7; 8 nucleotides agree with TRBD2. V shed 4 bases and J 3 bases; nucleotides not matched to a gene: 5. The CDR3 consists of 14 residues. Germline loops: CDR1 SGHDN, CDR2 FVKESK. The CDR3 DNA is TGTGCCAGCAGCCGAGGACTAGCTGTCTACGAGCAGTACTTC. Protein: CASSRGLAVYEQYF.

This chain links TRBV24-1 with TRBJ1-5; possibly TRBD1 for D (6 bases). The germline V gene has CDR1 KGHDR and CDR2 SFDVKD. The CDR3 runs to 18 residues. Trimming took off 2 bases at V and 4 bases at J, with 20 bases between the two ends. CDR3 DNA: TGTGCCACCAGTGATTCCCCGGGGACACTGGCGTTGAATCAGCCCCAGCATTTT. Protein: CATSDSPGTLALNQPQHF.